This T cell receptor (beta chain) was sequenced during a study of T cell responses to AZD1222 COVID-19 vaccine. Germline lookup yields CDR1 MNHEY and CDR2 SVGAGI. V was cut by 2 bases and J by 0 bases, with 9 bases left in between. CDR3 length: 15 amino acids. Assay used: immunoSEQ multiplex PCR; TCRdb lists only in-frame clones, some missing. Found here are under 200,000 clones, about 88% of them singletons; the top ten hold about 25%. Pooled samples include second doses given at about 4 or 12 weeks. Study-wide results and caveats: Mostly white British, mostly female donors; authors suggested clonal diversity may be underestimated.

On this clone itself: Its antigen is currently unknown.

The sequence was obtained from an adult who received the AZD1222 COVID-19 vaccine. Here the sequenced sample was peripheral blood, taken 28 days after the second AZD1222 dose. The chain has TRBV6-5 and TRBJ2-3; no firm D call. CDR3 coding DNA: TGTGCCAGCAGTTACCCCCCTTTTAGCACAGATACGCAGTATTTT. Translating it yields CASSYPPFSTDTQYF.